This T cell receptor beta chain derives from a study of T cells in Graves' hyperthyroidism and ophthalmopathy (dated by TCRdb to between 2018 and 2021). Turning to the overall study: To identify distinguishing TCR V-J signatures, a discovery cohort of 100 or so patients was used, comprising some 45 with Graves' ophthalmopathy and around 60 with stable Graves' hyperthyroidism. Prospective prediction of ophthalmopathy was tested in an independent validation cohort of 18 to 20 hyperthyroidism patients and 17 patients who later progressed to ophthalmopathy. The approximately 98 discovery patients were randomly divided into training and test sets at a 7:3 ratio. The study also compared thyroid tissue and blood T-cell repertoires from over 5 Graves' hyperthyroidism patients. Following sampling, methimazole starting at 30 mg daily was given to hyperthyroidism patients, and high-dose intravenous methylprednisolone was given to ophthalmopathy patients. TCR Vbeta CDR3 sequencing of roughly 140 peripheral blood samples (over 40 ophthalmopathy, roughly 72 hyperthyroidism and roughly 17 progressor patients) is reported in the paper. Summary of the overall study and its limitations: Most expanded thyroid clonotypes (frequency above 0.001) were also detected in blood, suggesting blood repertoires may reflect thyroid immune responses. In validation, progression to ophthalmopathy was predicted by the model with 55% to 71% sensitivity and 72.22% specificity, a median of 6.5 months before onset. Sample size was not statistically predetermined, and blinding of investigators to group allocation was not performed. A model built on a 13 V-J signature distinguished ophthalmopathy from stable hyperthyroidism, reaching over 85% sensitivity and around 81% specificity in cross-validation and 80%/75% in testing.

This clonotype was seen ten or more times. The target of this receptor is not known. The input lacks base qualities; no much larger clone sits a single base away. The TCR beta CDR3 regions were amplified from the RNA transcripts. The TCR CDR3 was subjected to a first round of RT-PCR using the HTBI primer set and the Qiagen OneStep RT-PCR kit. Libraries were constructed in a second round of multiplex PCR, after which size selection and purification were performed. Paired-end sequencing of the libraries was performed with 100 bp reads on an Illumina HiSeq2000. Processing in the source paper ran as follows. Raw data were processed with SOAPnuke, discarding reads with adapters, uncalled bases, mean Phred below 15, or no exact constant-primer or identifier match. High-quality paired reads were merged using COPE v1.2.5, and each unique nucleotide sequence was defined as a clonotype. MiTCR v1.1 was used to align clonotypes to the IMGT TRBV, TRBD and TRBJ reference segments. Only V-J combinations with frequency above 0.0001, covering 99% to 99.2% of repertoires, were analysed. A TCS score was defined as the ratio of F50 (clonal expansion) to E x V (chaos), with BLOSUM62-based TCRdist applied between CDR3 peptides within each V-J. Welch's t-statistics and random forest reduced fewer than 600 V-J features to 10 to 15, which were used in a naive Bayes classifier (R e1071). The Morisita-Horn index was used to measure how similar the thyroid and blood repertoires were. TCRdb took the public reads, trimmed them with fastp at Q25, ran MiXCR for clone calling and kept in-frame beta chains. Under each unique CDR3 protein, matching rows form one entry showing the most common genes and DNA. It is TCRdb's table, rather than the study itself, that gives the V and J calls and clone size. For this sample the table gives a few hundred thousand distinct CDR3 sequences, of which about 43% were detected only once. The ten largest clones represent around 7.7% of the sample.

There are 14 amino acids in the CDR3, from cysteine to phenylalanine inclusive. The entry retains the CDR3 DNA only, 42 bases that are in frame from base 1. Between the V and J ends, shortened by 3 bases and 3 bases respectively, the junction contains 13 bases. The germline V gene provides CDR1 SGDLS and CDR2 YYNGEE. Graves' hyperthyroidism was defined as stable when no progression to ophthalmopathy occurred over 18 months of follow-up. Hyperthyroidism patients were newly diagnosed, with disease duration under 2 months, and aged 18 to 65 years. The study excluded patients with uncontrolled infections, other autoimmune diseases, pregnancy or lactation. Diagnoses were established on the basis of clinical symptoms, serum thyroxine and TRAb, thyroid ultrasound, and orbital computed tomography. Total RNA was extracted using Trizol reagent, and RNA quality was assessed on an Agilent 2100 Bioanalyzer.

The origin of this receptor is a woman in her late teens or twenties with Graves' hyperthyroidism. Specimen: peripheral blood or thyroid tissue (not recorded which). The rearranged chain carries TRBV9 and TRBJ2-7; 6 matching bases give a weak D call of TRBD2. The DNA is as follows: TGTGCCAGCAGCGGCGGGGATCGAGACTACGAGCAGTACTTC. The resulting protein is CASSGGDRDYEQYF.